These 10 T cell receptor beta chains were all obtained from the same sample, sequenced in a study of blood T cell repertoires in COVID-19. Libraries were prepared by immunoSEQ multiplex PCR; TCRdb keeps only in-frame clonotypes and omits some of them. Here the sample spans about 86,000 clones, 80% to 90% being singletons. The sample consisted of peripheral blood. These receptor sequences come from a human donor in a cohort sampled during active COVID-19.

The V gene is TRBV5-1, the J gene TRBJ1-4; 8 bases line up with TRBD1. J was trimmed by 0 bases and V by 0 bases; bases with no gene match: 10. Germline values: CDR1 SGHRS, CDR2 YFSETQ. The CDR3 contains 19 residues. CDR3 nucleotide sequence: TGCGCCAGCAGCTTGGCGGGCAGGGGGCCTGTAGCAACTAATGAAAAACTGTTTTTT. Protein: CASSLAGRGPVATNEKLFF. Full variable domain (remainder filled in from reference TRBV5-1 and TRBJ1-4): KAGVTQTPRYLIKTRGQQVTLSCSPISGHRSVSWYQQTPGQGLQFLFEYFSETQRNKGNFPGRFSGRQFSNSRSEMNVSTLELGDSALYLCASSLAGRGPVATNEKLFFGSGTQLSVL.

V gene TRBV18 combines with J gene TRBJ1-1; possibly TRBD1 for D (5 bases). Germline V gives CDR1 KGHSH, CDR2 LQKENI. CDR3 size: 13 residues. V was pared by 3 bases and J by 11 bases, with 16 bases between. CDR3 bases: TGTGCCAGCTCACCGGCCAGGGAAGGGTCTGCTTTCTTT. As protein: CASSPAREGSAFF.

The rearrangement uses TRBV27 and TRBJ2-7, with 10 positions matching TRBD2. The CDR3 spans 15 residues. Germline CDR1 reads MNHEY; CDR2 reads SMNVEV (reference sequence). V shed 7 bases, J shed 0 bases, and the junction held 6 bases outside the gene matches. CDR3 amino acids: CASMLAGDTSYEQYF. CDR3 sequence (DNA): TGTGCCAGCATGCTAGCGGGAGATACCTCCTACGAGCAGTACTTC.

J is TRBJ1-2 and V is TRBV14, with 7 bases that match TRBD1. From germline, CDR1 is SGHDN and CDR2 FVKESK. CDR3 length equals 13 residues. With V trimmed by 4 bases and J by 6 bases, 5 bases remained unmatched. The CDR3 here is CASSPRQGDGYTF. The DNA for the CDR3 is TGTGCCAGCAGCCCACGACAGGGAGATGGCTACACCTTC. The full variable domain, rest sourced from reference TRBV14 and TRBJ1-2, is EAGVTQFPSHSVIEKGQTVTLRCDPISGHDNLYWYRRVMGKEIKFLLHFVKESKQDESGMPNNRFLAERTGGTYSTLKVQPAELEDSGVYFCASSPRQGDGYTFGSGTRLTVV.

The J gene is TRBJ2-5, the V gene TRBV4-2, with D possibly being TRBD2 (6 bases). Germline V CDR1 and CDR2: LGHNA, YNFKEQ. CDR3 size: 17 residues. Trimming removed 0 bases from V and 4 bases from J, with 18 bases in between. CDR3 residues: CASSQESPETRRETQYF. DNA of the CDR3: TGTGCCAGCAGCCAAGAATCCCCCGAGACTAGACGAGAGACCCAGTACTTC.

The V gene is TRBV21-1, the J gene TRBJ2-7; the table assigns TRBD2, which was not confirmed against the DNA. TRBV21-1 is a recognized pseudogene. The CDR3 is 15 amino acids. The CDR3 loop is CASSSGSGMVDEQYF. The CDR3 DNA reads TGTGCCAGCAGCTCTGGCAGCGGGATGGTGGACGAGCAGTACTTC.

The chain employs TRBV5-1 and TRBJ1-1; D perhaps matches TRBD1 (6 bases). The CDR3 runs to 18 residues. CDR1 is SGHRS, CDR2 YFSETQ, per germline. Trimming cost V 5 bases and J 2 bases, with 25 bases left between them. The CDR3 sequence is CASSSSLFGRDKNTEAFF. As DNA, the CDR3 is TGCGCCAGCAGTTCTTCCCTTTTCGGCAGGGACAAAAACACTGAAGCTTTCTTT.

The chain carries TRBV5-6 and TRBJ1-1; D ambiguous. The germline gives CDR1 SGHDT, CDR2 YYEEEE. Deletions cut 3 bases from V and 4 bases from J, with 4 bases between. The CDR3 is 11 residues long. CDR3 region: CASSYSTEAFF. The DNA of the CDR3 is TGTGCCAGCAGCTATAGCACTGAAGCTTTCTTT.

V usage is TRBV6-1 and J usage is TRBJ2-3; TRBD2 might be the D (6 bases). CDR3 length equals 15 residues. Trimming cost V 2 bases and J 7 bases, with 16 bases left between them. Germline V gives CDR1 MNHNS, CDR2 SASEGT. The CDR3, as DNA: TGTGCCAGCAGTGAACGGAGGGGCTTAATGCATACGCAGTATTTT. Translation: CASSERRGLMHTQYF.

This clone was seen once. CDR3 sequence: CASSWQGDEQYF. As DNA, the CDR3 is TGTGCCAGCAGTTGGCAGGGTGACGAGCAGTACTTC. The chain combines TRBV28 with TRBJ2-7, with D maybe TRBD1 (5 bases). V was trimmed by 4 bases and J by 5 bases, leaving 9 bases between them. Per germline, CDR1 MDHEN and CDR2 SYDVKM. The CDR3 runs 12 residues.